This T cell receptor (beta chain) is drawn from a study of shared clonotypes between healthy human individuals. Overall study: A donor's plate count was three for CD4 naive and three for CD4 memory; CD8 naive had two and CD8 memory one.

General observations from the study: It was the non-shared clonotypes that had lower generation probabilities than clonotypes shared by all four donors. A generally larger estimated richness was seen in naive subsets than in memory subsets.

As to this clone: Its antigen is undetermined.

CD45RO-negative, CCR7-selected cells formed the naive CD8 fraction, which excluded terminally differentiated effector memory CD45RA+ cells. Method: immunoSEQ multiplex PCR; TCRdb's copy keeps in-frame clones and lacks some. The sample holds about 1.9 million clones, 90% to 95% seen once. The CDR3 consists of 15 residues. V was pared by 0 bases and J by 4 bases, with 4 bases of the junction left unmatched. Germline values: CDR1 SGDLS, CDR2 YYNGEE. The sequence derives from a man between 18 and 29 years old in good health. Some clones in this sample may be carry-over from other donors' samples. The sequencing sample was made of naive CD8+ T cells from PBMCs. The chain carries TRBV9 and TRBJ2-1; 7 positions match TRBD2. CDR3 coding DNA: TGTGCCAGCAGCGTAGCCCTAGCGGCGTACAATGAGCAGTTCTTC. Translation: CASSVALAAYNEQFF.